This T cell receptor beta chain originates from a study of cytotoxic CD8 clonotypes in ibrutinib-treated CLL. Clones were sequenced by immunoSEQ multiplex PCR, and TCRdb holds only the in-frame ones, with some missing. The table has approximately 45,000 clones, 55% to 80% seen once. In its sample, this clone was seen a few times. This CDR3 comprises 14 residues. V shed 5 bases and J 4 bases; nucleotides not matched to a gene: 4. The germline V gene encodes CDR1 MDHEN and CDR2 SYDVKM. PBMCs that had been cryopreserved were the source of 2 to 2.5 micrograms of genomic DNA for TCR beta libraries. The TCR sequence derives from a human donor with chronic lymphocytic leukemia. This chain joins TRBV28 and TRBJ2-2; 7 bases are shared with TRBD1. The source material was PBMCs, sampled after 12 months of ibrutinib treatment. CDR3 nucleotide sequence: TGTGCCAGCAGTGGGGGACAGTCCACCGGGGAGCTGTTTTTT. It yields the protein CASSGGQSTGELFF.